Listed here is a single TCR beta chain. Antigen: not known. These data come from a study of T cells in Graves' hyperthyroidism and ophthalmopathy. The study's findings and limits: Blood held most thyroid clonotypes expanded above 0.001 frequency.

Exclusions: uncontrolled infection, other autoimmune disease, pregnancy, lactation. RNA transcripts were the template for amplifying TCR beta CDR3 regions. Researchers ran a first-round RT-PCR on the TCR CDR3 using the HTBI primer set. Each CDR3 protein gets one entry after TCRdb re-called the multiplex PCR reads with MiXCR. The sample includes approximately 620,000 distinct CDR3 sequences, 11% to 15% of them seen just once. The germline V and J ends were trimmed by 4 bases and 5 bases, with 8 bases remaining between them. Germline V gene lookup returns CDR1 SEHNR and CDR2 FQNEAQ (reference sequence). This CDR3 is 12 amino acids long.

The chain combines TRBV7-9 with TRBJ2-5, with D unclear. The sample comprised blood. The origin of this receptor is a woman under 40 with Graves' hyperthyroidism that later progressed to Graves' ophthalmopathy. The CDR3 spells CASSSMRETQYF. The CDR3 DNA is TGTGCCAGCAGCTCTATGCGGGAGACCCAGTACTTC.